Below are 24 T cell receptor beta chains sequenced from a single sample in a study of neurological immune-mediated disorders. TCRdb fed the 5' RACE reads into MiXCR, producing one record per CDR3 protein. Of 100,000 or so distinct CDR3 sequences detected, 3% to 4% appear once; the ten largest clones hold around 5.5%. Source material: PBMCs. These receptor sequences come from a young woman with multiple sclerosis.

This clonotype was found many times. CDR3 sequence (DNA): TGCAGTGCTAGTACAGGGACGAACACCGGGGAGCTGTTTTTT. Translating it yields CSASTGTNTGELFF. This chain connects TRBV20-1 to TRBJ2-2; maybe TRBD1 (6 bases). Germline loops: CDR1 DFQATT, CDR2 SNEGSKA (reference sequence). Trimming removed 3 bases at V and 0 bases at J, with 8 bases between. This CDR3 spans 14 amino acids.

This clonotype was counted between two and nine times. One base away lies a much larger clone, so this may be a sequencing read error. The gene calls are TRBV5-6 and TRBJ2-5, with TRBD1 identical over 9 bases. Germline CDR1 and CDR2: SGHDT and YYEEEE. The CDR3 spans 15 residues. The junction had 8 bases not matched to a gene; V was cut back by 4 bases and J by 4 bases. The CDR3: CASSQGTGIIETQYF. The CDR3 region has the DNA TGTGCCAGCAGCCAGGGGACAGGGATTATAGAGACCCAGTACTTC.

In its sample, this clonotype was seen many times. The V call is TRBV7-8, the J call TRBJ1-5; D is unresolved. In germline, CDR1 is SGHVS, CDR2 FQNEAQ. Trimming removed 2 bases at V and 3 bases at J, with 17 bases between. The CDR3 has 17 residues. The CDR3 bases are TGTGCCAGCAGCTTAACCCCTTTGACGGGTTTCAATCAGCCCCAGCATTTT. Translating it yields CASSLTPLTGFNQPQHF.

Many counts were recorded for this clonotype. The gene calls are TRBV10-3 and TRBJ2-5; the match to TRBD1 covers 8 bases. The CDR3 consists of 13 residues. The germline V gene encodes CDR1 ENHRY and CDR2 SYGVKD. Trimming at V came to 10 bases and at J to 5 bases, leaving 9 bases not matched to a gene. The CDR3 loop is CATDRGTGETQYF. CDR3 nucleotides: TGTGCCACCGACAGGGGAACAGGGGAGACCCAGTACTTC.

Ten or more counts support this clonotype. This rearrangement joins TRBV5-6 to TRBJ1-2; 7 nucleotides match TRBD1. This CDR3 contains 12 residues. Unmatched junction bases numbered 5, after V lost 5 bases and J lost 7 bases. Germline V gene lookup returns CDR1 SGHDT and CDR2 YYEEEE. The CDR3 sequence is CASRNRGAGYTF. CDR3 in DNA: TGTGCCAGCAGGAACAGGGGAGCTGGCTACACCTTC.

This clonotype was seen repeatedly, ten times or more. This chain uses TRBV2 with TRBJ2-7; no reliable D call. Germline V gives CDR1 SNHLY, CDR2 FYNNEI. CDR3 length: 15 residues. Trimming cost V 2 bases and J 4 bases, with 15 bases left between them. The CDR3 DNA follows: TGTGCCAGCAGTGAACTCCTAGGCTATAGGTACGAGCAGTACTTC. Translating it yields CASSELLGYRYEQYF.

This clonotype was observed at least ten times. V is TRBV9 and J is TRBJ2-7; 8 bases match TRBD2. J lost 2 bases, V lost 1 base, and 2 bases had no gene match. The germline V gene encodes CDR1 SGDLS and CDR2 YYNGEE. The CDR3 is 14 amino acids. Written as DNA, the CDR3 is TGTGCCAGCAGCGTAACGGGAGGGCCCTACGAGCAGTACTTC. Protein product: CASSVTGGPYEQYF.

This clonotype was observed many times. The genes are TRBV5-6 and TRBJ1-5; D is possibly TRBD1 (5 bases). This CDR3 is built from 14 residues. The V end lost 1 base, the J end lost 6 bases, and 11 bases lay between the germline ends. The germline CDR1 and CDR2 sequences are SGHDT and YYEEEE. The CDR3 DNA sequence: TGTGCCAGCAGCTTGTTGGGGGATGGTCAGCCCCAGCATTTT. This encodes CASSLLGDGQPQHF.

In its sample, this clonotype was seen many times. The genes are TRBV5-6 and TRBJ2-1, with TRBD2 matching over 10 bases. The V gene's germline CDR1 is SGHDT and CDR2 YYEEEE. The CDR3 extends over 14 amino acids. Losses at the gene ends were 6 bases for V and 3 bases for J; bases not matched to a gene: 3. CDR3 nucleotide sequence: TGTGCCAGCACCGGGACTAGCGTCTACAATGAGCAGTTCTTC. This codes for CASTGTSVYNEQFF. The full variable domain, its missing parts supplied by reference TRBV5-6 and TRBJ2-1, is DAGVTQSPTHLIKTRGQQVTLRCSPKSGHDTVSWYQQALGQGPQFIFQYYEEEERQRGNFPDRFSGHQFPNYSSELNVNALLLGDSALYLCASTGTSVYNEQFFGPGTRLTVL.

Turning to this clonotype: This may be a read error, as it is one base from a much larger clone. This rearrangement joins TRBV20-1 to TRBJ1-1, with 8 bases that match TRBD1. The CDR3 consists of 13 residues. The germline V gene encodes CDR1 DFQATT and CDR2 SNEGSKA (reference sequence). Written as DNA, the CDR3 is TGCAATGCGACTCCGGGACAGGACACTGAAGCTTTCTTT. Translated: CNATPGQDTEAFF.

This clonotype was found many times. V is TRBV20-1 and J is TRBJ1-2, with 7 bases matching TRBD1. Trimming cost V 4 bases and J 4 bases; bases outside gene matches: 9. This CDR3 spans 14 amino acids. Germline CDR1 DFQATT, CDR2 SNEGSKA (reference sequence). CDR3 sequence: CSATTVGDSYGYTF. For the CDR3, the DNA is TGCAGTGCTACAACGGTGGGGGACAGCTATGGCTACACCTTC.

This clonotype is medium-sized within its sample. This chain connects TRBV12-3 or TRBV12-4 to TRBJ2-1; D possibly matches TRBD1 or TRBD2 (5 bases each). The CDR3 contains 13 residues. Trimming took off 6 bases at V and 6 bases at J, with 12 bases between the two ends. CDR3 region: CASRAGAPNEQFF. CDR3 sequence (DNA): TGTGCCAGCAGGGCCGGGGCCCCCAATGAGCAGTTCTTC.

This clonotype was observed at least ten times. CDR3 amino acids: CSAQGLPYEQYF. In DNA, the CDR3 is TGCAGCGCCCAGGGGCTCCCCTACGAGCAGTACTTC. The chain carries TRBV29-1 and TRBJ2-7, with D possibly being TRBD1 (6 bases). CDR1 SQVTM and CDR2 ANQGSEA come from the germline V gene. V was pared by 7 bases and J by 2 bases, with 12 bases between. The CDR3 extends over 12 amino acids.

This clonotype showed up many times. V is TRBV7-2 and J is TRBJ2-4, with D perhaps matching TRBD2 (5 bases). Germline assignment: CDR1 SGHTA and CDR2 FQGNSA. Between the trimmed V and J ends, which lost 5 bases and 8 bases, there was a span of 19 bases. The CDR3 is 15 amino acids. This CDR3 is CASSLPNGPRDIQYF. The CDR3, as DNA: TGTGCCAGCAGCCTACCGAACGGGCCGAGGGACATTCAGTACTTC.

The table lists this clonotype with many counts. The genes are TRBV11-2 and TRBJ1-1; tentatively, D is TRBD1 (5 bases). The germline V gene encodes CDR1 SGHAT and CDR2 FQNNGV. There are 16 residues in the CDR3. Trimming took off 6 bases at V and 2 bases at J, with 19 bases between the two ends. CDR3 in DNA: TGTGCCAGCAGTTTCCCCGGGGGGGGGGAAAACACTGAAGCTTTCTTT. Protein product: CASSFPGGGENTEAFF. Full variable domain (outside the CDR3, taken from reference TRBV11-2 and TRBJ1-1): EAGVAQSPRYKIIEKRQSVAFWCNPISGHATLYWYQQILGQGPKLLIQFQNNGVVDDSQLPKDRFSAERLKGVDSTLKIQPAKLEDSAVYLCASSFPGGGENTEAFFGQGTRLTVV.

This clonotype was counted ten times or more. V gene TRBV7-2 combines with J gene TRBJ2-7, with 9 nucleotides matching TRBD1. J gave up 5 bases and V 7 bases, and 9 bases lay outside the gene matches. Germline V gene data show CDR1 as SGHTA and CDR2 as FQGNSA. This CDR3 is built from 14 residues. The CDR3 nucleotides read TGTGCCAGCAATCCGGGACAGGGAGTCAACGAGCAGTACTTC. Translating gives CASNPGQGVNEQYF.

This clonotype was counted ten times or more. CDR3 sequence reads: CASSWTGLGETQYF. CDR3 in DNA: TGCGCCAGCAGCTGGACCGGGTTGGGGGAGACCCAGTACTTC. V and J are TRBV5-1 and TRBJ2-5; D is unresolved. Germline CDR1 and CDR2: SGHRS and YFSETQ. V lost 3 bases and J lost 5, with 14 bases in between. The CDR3 has 14 residues.

This clonotype was seen repeatedly, ten times or more. The gene calls are TRBV6-2 or TRBV6-3 and TRBJ2-7; D perhaps matches TRBD1 (6 bases). V was shortened by 5 bases and J by 7 bases, with 12 bases between the two germline ends. This CDR3 contains 12 residues. Per the germline V gene, CDR1 is MNHEY and CDR2 is SVGEGT. CDR3 DNA sequence: TGTGCCAGCAGTATTCAGGGGCTAGAGCAGTACTTC. This gives the protein CASSIQGLEQYF.

This clonotype has ten or more counts. The chain links TRBV18 to TRBJ2-1; 9 bases are a match to TRBD2. CDR3 length: 16 residues. J gave up 4 bases and V 7 bases, and 11 bases lay outside the gene matches. Germline V lookup: CDR1 KGHSH, CDR2 LQKENI. The chain's CDR3 is CASYNLAGVKYNEQFF. As DNA, the CDR3 is TGTGCCAGCTACAATTTAGCGGGAGTAAAATACAATGAGCAGTTCTTC.

In its sample, this clonotype was seen many times. The chain has TRBV7-2 and TRBJ1-4; D remains unclear. The CDR3 loop spans 14 amino acids. The V end lost 5 bases, the J end lost 0 bases, and 7 bases lay between the germline ends. Germline V lookup: CDR1 SGHTA, CDR2 FQGNSA. In nucleotides, the CDR3 is TGTGCCAGCAGCCTACGTGCAACTAATGAAAAACTGTTTTTT. Protein sequence: CASSLRATNEKLFF.

This clonotype was observed at least ten times. V and J are TRBV25-1 and TRBJ2-1, with TRBD1 identical over 8 bases. CDR1 is MGHDK and CDR2 is SYGVNS in the germline V gene. V trimming: 3 bases; J trimming: 7 bases; junction bases outside the gene matches: 5. The CDR3 totals 14 residues. CDR3 in DNA: TGTGCCAGCAGTGACAACAGGGGGGTGAATGAGCAGTTCTTC. This gives the protein CASSDNRGVNEQFF.

As concerns this clonotype: This may come from a read error, since a much larger clone is one base off. The chain links TRBV20-1 to TRBJ2-3; D is ambiguous. The germline V and J ends were trimmed by 4 bases and 7 bases, with 21 bases remaining between them. Germline CDR1 reads DFQATT; CDR2 reads SNEGSKA (reference sequence). This CDR3 is 15 amino acids long. In DNA, the CDR3 is TGCAGTGCTATTCCCGGCGGCACTTTAAGATATACGCAGTATTTT. Encoded protein: CSAIPGGTLRYTQYF.

This clonotype was observed at least ten times. This chain connects TRBV9 to TRBJ1-1, with D uncertain. CDR1 SGDLS and CDR2 YYNGEE come from the germline V gene. The CDR3 contains 14 residues. The V end lost 3 bases, the J end lost 4 bases, and 13 bases lay between the germline ends. The CDR3 region is CASSAAPRATEAFF. CDR3 coding DNA: TGTGCCAGCAGCGCGGCTCCTCGGGCCACTGAAGCTTTCTTT.

This clonotype was counted many times. The rearrangement uses TRBV7-2 and TRBJ1-2, with D possibly TRBD1 on 5 matching bases. The CDR3 length is 13 residues. V was cut by 5 bases and J by 8 bases, with 15 bases left in between. Germline V gene lookup returns CDR1 SGHTA and CDR2 FQGNSA. The CDR3 here is CASSPGQGVGYTF. The DNA for the CDR3 is TGTGCCAGCAGCCCGGGTCAGGGAGTGGGCTACACCTTC.